The rows below give T cell receptor beta chains drawn from one sample of a study of identifying expanded T cells in peripheral blood. Some clones are missing from TCRdb's copy, which holds only in-frame ones; the method was immunoSEQ multiplex PCR. This sample has fewer than 110,000 clones, with approximately 90% found just once. The sample consisted of blood. The receptors derive from a person aged 18 to 70 in good health. Both conserved end residues are part of each CDR3. A D gene is named only where the DNA matches it firmly. Clone sizes are given selectively: once, few, many, or a class where the clone is expanded.

D: TRBD1
V: TRBV6-6
J: TRBJ1-6
size: few
DNA: TGTGCCAGCAACCCACGGACAGGGAGGAATTCACCCCTCCACTTT
CDR3: CASNPRTGRNSPLHF

D: -
V: TRBV21-1
J: TRBJ2-3
size: -
DNA: TGTGCCAGCAGTGCCCAAACTTCTCAGGGAGGACAGAGGAGAAACTTCACAGATACGCAGTATTTT
CDR3: CASSAQTSQGGQRRNFTDTQYF

D: -
V: TRBV6-5
J: TRBJ2-6
size: -
DNA: TGTGCCAGCAGTTACGGGCGCTCTGGGGCCAACGTCCTGACTTTC
CDR3: CASSYGRSGANVLTF

D: TRBD2
V: TRBV7-2
J: TRBJ2-5
size: -
DNA: TGTGCCAGCAGCATTATGGGGGGGGTAGGCGAGACCCAGTACTTC
CDR3: CASSIMGGVGETQYF

D: -
V: TRBV14
J: TRBJ2-5
size: -
DNA: TGTGCCAGCAGTTACGGGGGGACCCAGTACTTC
CDR3: CASSYGGTQYF

D: -
V: TRBV10-1
J: TRBJ1-1
size: -
DNA: TGCGCCAGCAGTGAGTCTCCCGGGCCCGGTGAAGCTTTCTTT
CDR3: CASSESPGPGEAFF

D: -
V: TRBV27
J: TRBJ1-1
size: -
DNA: TGTGCCAGCAGTCCTCAGGGTTTTGTGGGTACTGAAGCTTTCTTT
CDR3: CASSPQGFVGTEAFF

D: -
V: TRBV18
J: TRBJ1-6
size: few
DNA: TGTGCCAGCATACAGGGCCCTGGATATAATTCACCCCTCCACTTT
CDR3: CASIQGPGYNSPLHF

D: TRBD2
V: TRBV14
J: TRBJ2-7
size: -
DNA: TGTGCCAGCAGCCACGGACTAGCCAACGAGCAGTACTTC
CDR3: CASSHGLANEQYF

D: -
V: TRBV19
J: TRBJ1-1
size: -
DNA: TGTGCCAGTAGTATAGCGGTAAACACTGAAGCTTTCTTT
CDR3: CASSIAVNTEAFF

D: -
V: TRBV5-6
J: TRBJ2-6
size: -
DNA: TGTGCCAGCAGCTTAGGGCTCTCTGGGGCCAACGTCCTGACTTTC
CDR3: CASSLGLSGANVLTF

D: -
V: TRBV6-1
J: TRBJ2-5
size: -
DNA: TGTGCCAGCAGCACCCAAGAGTACGAGACCCAGTACTTC
CDR3: CASSTQEYETQYF

D: TRBD1
V: TRBV6-6
J: TRBJ1-5
size: -
DNA: TGTGCCAGCCGGAGGACAGGGGATCAGCCCCAGCATTTT
CDR3: CASRRTGDQPQHF

D: -
V: TRBV5-6
J: TRBJ1-1
size: -
DNA: TGTGCCAGCAGCTTAGACAAGAACACTGAAGCTTTCTTT
CDR3: CASSLDKNTEAFF

D: TRBD1
V: TRBV7-2
J: TRBJ2-5
size: -
DNA: TGTGCCAGCAGCTTAGCTGGGACAGGGGGGGAGACCCAGTACTTC
CDR3: CASSLAGTGGETQYF

D: TRBD2
V: TRBV7-2
J: TRBJ2-3
size: -
DNA: TGTGCCAGCAGCCCGACTAGCCGTTCGGATACGCAGTATTTT
CDR3: CASSPTSRSDTQYF

D: TRBD1
V: TRBV4-1
J: TRBJ2-5
size: -
DNA: TGCGCCAGCAGCCAAGCCGGACAGGTACAAGAGACCCAGTACTTC
CDR3: CASSQAGQVQETQYF

D: -
V: TRBV2
J: TRBJ2-5
size: -
DNA: TGTGCCAGCAGTGAAGGTTCGGAGACCCAGTACTTC
CDR3: CASSEGSETQYF

D: -
V: TRBV13
J: TRBJ2-7
size: -
DNA: TGTGCCAGCAGCTTAGAGGGCGGAGGCTCCTACGAGCAGTACTTC
CDR3: CASSLEGGGSYEQYF

D: TRBD1
V: TRBV7-2
J: TRBJ1-1
size: -
DNA: TGTGCCAGCAGCTCCGGAGGACAGGAAAGGGCTTTCTTT
CDR3: CASSSGGQERAFF